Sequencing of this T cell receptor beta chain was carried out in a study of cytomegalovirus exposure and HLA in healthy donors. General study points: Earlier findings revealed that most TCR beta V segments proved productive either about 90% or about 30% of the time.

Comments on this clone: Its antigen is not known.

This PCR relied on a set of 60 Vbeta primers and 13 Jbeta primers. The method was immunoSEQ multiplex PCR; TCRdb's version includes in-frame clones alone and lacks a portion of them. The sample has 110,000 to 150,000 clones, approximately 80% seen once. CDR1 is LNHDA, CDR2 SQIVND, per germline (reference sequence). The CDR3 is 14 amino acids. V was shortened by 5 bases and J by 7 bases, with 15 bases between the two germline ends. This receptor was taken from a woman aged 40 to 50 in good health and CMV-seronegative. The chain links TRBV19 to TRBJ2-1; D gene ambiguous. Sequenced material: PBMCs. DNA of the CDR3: TGTGCCAGTAGTGTTCCTACCGCGGAAAATGAGCAGTTCTTC. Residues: CASSVPTAENEQFF.